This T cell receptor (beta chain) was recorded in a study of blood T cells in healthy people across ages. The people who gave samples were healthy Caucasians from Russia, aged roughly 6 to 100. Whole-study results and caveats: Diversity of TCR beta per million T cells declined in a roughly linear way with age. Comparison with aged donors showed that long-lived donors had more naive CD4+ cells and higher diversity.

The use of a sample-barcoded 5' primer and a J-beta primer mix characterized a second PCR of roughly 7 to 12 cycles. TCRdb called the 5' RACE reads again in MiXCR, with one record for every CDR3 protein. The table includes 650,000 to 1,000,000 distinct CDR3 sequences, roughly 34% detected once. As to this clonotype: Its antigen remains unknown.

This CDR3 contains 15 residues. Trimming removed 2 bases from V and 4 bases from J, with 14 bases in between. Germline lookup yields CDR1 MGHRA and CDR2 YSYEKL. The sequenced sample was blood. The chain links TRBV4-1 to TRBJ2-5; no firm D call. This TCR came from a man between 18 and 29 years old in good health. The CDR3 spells CASSQLGVHTETQYF. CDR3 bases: TGCGCCAGCAGCCAACTTGGGGTACACACAGAGACCCAGTACTTC.